This T cell receptor beta chain was identified during a study of neurological immune-mediated disorders. This clonotype was observed many times. TCRdb called the 5' RACE reads again in MiXCR, with one record for every CDR3 protein. Counted here are 40,000 or so distinct CDR3 sequences, 4.8% occurring once; the ten biggest clones make up 9%. The CDR3 consists of 14 residues. Germline CDR1 and CDR2: MNHNY and SVGAGI (reference sequence). The V gene lost 4 bases and the J gene lost 1 base, with 10 bases spanning the gap. The chain couples TRBV6-6 to TRBJ1-1; D unclear. The receptor's source is a man younger than 35 in good health. Sequencing was done on a sample of CD4+ T cells from blood. The CDR3 sequence: CASSSQAPNTEAFF. The CDR3 DNA follows: TGTGCCAGCAGTTCCCAAGCTCCGAACACTGAAGCTTTCTTT.